The 18 T cell receptor beta chains listed next were all sequenced from one sample in a study of human T cells and chemical hapten exposure. Noted time point: patch test 2, 6 weeks after DPC sensitization. The treatment here: therapeutic diphenylcyclopropenone sensitization with weekly scalp DPC. Via MiXCR, TCRdb re-called the RACE reads, giving one row per CDR3 protein. The table lists around 50,000 distinct CDR3 sequences, around 10% of them singletons. The sequencing used whole blood, collected in connection with sensitization to the hapten diphenylcyclopropenone (DPC). Every receptor here comes from a woman aged 45 to 65 with alopecia areata. Some clones in this sample may be carry-over from other donors' samples.

This clonotype was counted many times. This chain uses TRBV6-5 with TRBJ2-5, with 10 bases lining up with TRBD2. In germline, CDR1 is MNHEY, CDR2 SVGAGI. Unmatched junction bases numbered 5, after V lost 4 bases and J lost 3 bases. This CDR3 region has 15 residues. The DNA for the CDR3 is TGTGCCAGCAGTTCCCTCGGACTAGCGGAAGAGACCCAGTACTTC. As protein: CASSSLGLAEETQYF.

The rearrangement links TRBV6-2 or TRBV6-3 to TRBJ1-5, with D maybe TRBD1 (6 bases). Trimming stripped 8 bases from V and 4 bases from J, with 12 bases between. CDR1 MNHEY and CDR2 SVGEGT come from the germline V gene. This CDR3 has 13 residues. The CDR3 loop is CASAQGLNQPQHF. The CDR3 DNA is TGTGCCAGCGCACAGGGACTAAATCAGCCCCAGCATTTT.

This rearrangement joins TRBV10-3 to TRBJ1-5; D perhaps matches TRBD1 (5 bases). Trimming removed 5 bases at V and 0 bases at J, with 8 bases between. This CDR3 contains 14 residues. Germline CDR1 reads ENHRY; CDR2 reads SYGVKD. CDR3 DNA sequence: TGTGCCATCAGTCAGGGAAATAGCAATCAGCCCCAGCATTTT. It yields the protein CAISQGNSNQPQHF.

This clonotype was recorded only once. The gene calls are TRBV4-1 and TRBJ1-5, with 7 bases aligning to TRBD1. Losses at the gene ends were 1 base for V and 4 bases for J; bases not matched to a gene: 7. This CDR3 region has 16 residues. Germline values: CDR1 MGHRA, CDR2 YSYEKL. Here the CDR3 DNA reads TGCGCCAGCAGCCAAGGTCAAGGGGGCTCTAATCAGCCCCAGCATTTT. Its protein product is CASSQGQGGSNQPQHF.

This clonotype was recorded a few times. The CDR3, as DNA: TGTGCCAGCAGGGGACAGGACGAGGGGAAGACCGGGGAGCTGTTTTTT. Its translation is CASRGQDEGKTGELFF. V usage is TRBV12-3 or TRBV12-4 and J usage is TRBJ2-2, with 8 bases identical to TRBD1. V lost 6 bases, J lost 5 bases, and 11 bases stayed unmatched. CDR3 length: 16 residues.

This clonotype appeared many times. The V and J genes are TRBV7-6 and TRBJ1-6; D remains unclear. There are 16 residues in the CDR3. V was clipped by 4 bases and J by 9 bases, with 19 bases between them. CDR1 is SGHVS, CDR2 FNYEAQ, per germline. The CDR3 DNA sequence: TGTGCCAGCAGCTCCGGACTAAGCCGAGGAGGTTCACCCCTCCACTTT. It translates to CASSSGLSRGGSPLHF.

As DNA, the CDR3 is TGTGCCAGCAGCGTTCAGGGCTCTAGCACAGATACGCAGTATTTT. Protein: CASSVQGSSTDTQYF. The rearrangement joins TRBV9 to TRBJ2-3, with a weak D call TRBD1 (5 bases). The V and J ends lost 2 bases and 0 bases respectively, with 10 bases between them. Germline V gene lookup returns CDR1 SGDLS and CDR2 YYNGEE. The CDR3 extends over 15 amino acids.

This clonotype has just a few counts. The genes are TRBV18 and TRBJ2-3; 11 nucleotides match TRBD1. The V and J ends lost 1 base and 2 bases, in that order; junction bases with no gene match: 2. Germline V CDR1 and CDR2: KGHSH, LQKENI. This CDR3 is built from 16 residues. The CDR3 DNA is TGTGCCAGCTCACCACTGGGACAGGGGGACACAGATACGCAGTATTTT. As protein: CASSPLGQGDTDTQYF.

The chain carries TRBV4-1 and TRBJ2-1, with TRBD1 matching over 10 bases. V was clipped by 0 bases and J by 4 bases; unmatched bases: 3. The CDR3 is made up of 16 amino acids. Germline lookup yields CDR1 MGHRA and CDR2 YSYEKL. The CDR3: CASSQEDRGGYNEQFF. CDR3 nucleotide sequence: TGCGCCAGCAGCCAAGAGGACAGGGGGGGATACAATGAGCAGTTCTTC.

This chain uses TRBV6-2 or TRBV6-3 with TRBJ2-6; 9 nucleotides line up with TRBD2. The CDR3 loop spans 15 amino acids. V was clipped by 8 bases and J by 4 bases; unmatched bases: 6. In germline, CDR1 is MNHEY, CDR2 SVGEGT. CDR3: CASVSGGQGANVLTF. The CDR3 nucleotides read TGTGCCAGCGTTAGCGGGGGTCAAGGGGCCAACGTCCTGACTTTC.

This clonotype was picked up a small number of times. The rearrangement uses TRBV28 and TRBJ1-6, with D unclear. Trimming shortened V by 2 bases and J by 7 bases, and 9 bases separated the two germline ends. Looked up from germline, CDR1 is MDHEN and CDR2 is SYDVKM. The CDR3 is made up of 14 amino acids. The CDR3 region has the DNA TGTGCCAGCAGTTTAGGGCCGACAAATTCACCCCTCCACTTT. Translating gives CASSLGPTNSPLHF.

The rearrangement joins TRBV4-1 to TRBJ1-1; maybe TRBD1 (6 bases). The germline V and J ends were trimmed by 6 bases and 6 bases, with 14 bases remaining between them. The germline CDR1 and CDR2 sequences are MGHRA and YSYEKL. The CDR3 extends over 13 amino acids. Here the CDR3 reads CASRYPGGPEAFF. DNA for the CDR3: TGCGCCAGCAGGTACCCGGGGGGGCCTGAAGCTTTCTTT.

V is TRBV9 and J is TRBJ1-1; D remains unclear. Germline loops: CDR1 SGDLS, CDR2 YYNGEE. The CDR3 extends over 13 amino acids. The V and J ends lost 4 bases and 5 bases respectively, with 12 bases between them. The CDR3 spells CASSPPVVTEAFF. The CDR3 DNA reads as TGTGCCAGCAGCCCTCCGGTGGTTACTGAAGCTTTCTTT.

This clonotype was counted between two and nine times. The CDR3 sequence is CASSPPDQAQTLAKNIQYF. The CDR3 nucleotides are TGTGCCAGCAGCCCTCCGGACCAGGCCCAAACTCTAGCCAAAAACATTCAGTACTTC. The chain couples TRBV7-9 to TRBJ2-4, with D hard to call. Germline V gene sequence: CDR1 SEHNR, CDR2 FQNEAQ (reference sequence). The V and J ends lost 5 bases and 0 bases respectively, with 23 bases between them. The CDR3 is 19 residues long.

In its sample, this clonotype was seen many times. The V gene is TRBV2, the J gene TRBJ1-1; unclear D gene. V was pared by 6 bases and J by 3 bases, with 11 bases between. Per germline, CDR1 SNHLY and CDR2 FYNNEI. The CDR3 length is 13 residues. The CDR3 nucleotides are TGTGCCAGCAGAGGGCCGACTTACACTGAAGCTTTCTTT. Its protein product is CASRGPTYTEAFF.

V is TRBV6-2 or TRBV6-3 and J is TRBJ2-7; D is ambiguous. V lost 8 bases to trimming and J lost 3 bases, with 11 bases between them. CDR1 is MNHEY, CDR2 SVGEGT, per germline. The CDR3 runs to 12 residues. CDR3 loop: CASRSHIYEQYF. CDR3 bases: TGTGCCAGCCGTTCCCACATCTACGAGCAGTACTTC.

This clonotype was seen a handful of times. V usage is TRBV25-1 and J usage is TRBJ2-5; D not certain. The CDR3 has 16 amino acids. Germline CDR1 reads MGHDK; CDR2 reads SYGVNS. V dropped 3 bases and J dropped 7 bases, with 21 bases sitting between them. The chain's CDR3 is CASSERNGPLRGTQYF. In DNA, the CDR3 is TGTGCCAGCAGTGAGCGCAATGGGCCCCTACGAGGGACCCAGTACTTC.

The table lists this clonotype with a few counts. The V call is TRBV28, the J call TRBJ2-1, with D possibly TRBD2 on 5 matching bases. The CDR3 length is 11 residues. Germline CDR1 and CDR2: MDHEN and SYDVKM. Trimming removed 9 bases at V and 7 bases at J, with 10 bases between. Written as DNA, the CDR3 is TGTGCCAGAGACCGGGAAAATGAGCAGTTCTTC. Protein sequence: CARDRENEQFF.